This T cell receptor (beta chain) was documented in a study of cytomegalovirus exposure and HLA in healthy donors. The study, taken as a whole, reports: The HLA-A and HLA-B alleles of most subjects were reportedly predicted accurately from TCR beta sequences.

Amplification used 60 Vbeta primers and 13 Jbeta primers. Measured with immunoSEQ multiplex PCR; TCRdb has only the in-frame clones, and not every one. The sample lists around 85,000 clones, around 80% occurring once. Concerning this clone itself: Its antigen is currently unknown.

V lost 3 bases and J 5 bases, leaving 9 bases between the germline ends. Germline V CDR1 and CDR2: SGHNT, YYREEE (reference sequence). CDR3 length: 13 residues. This TCR was sampled from a man aged 50 to 59 in good health and CMV-seropositive. The J gene is TRBJ2-1, the V gene TRBV5-4; D may be TRBD2 (5 bases). Sequencing was performed on PBMCs. The CDR3 bases are TGTGCCAGCAGCTCCGGGGTACACAATGAGCAGTTCTTC. Translating gives CASSSGVHNEQFF.